Listed here is a single TCR beta chain. Its specificity is unknown. This entry is derived from a study of cytomegalovirus exposure and HLA in healthy donors. About the study: Sequencing of roughly 180 million T cells in an earlier analysis found roughly 120 million unique TCR beta sequences. General study points: Confirmation was obtained in vitro that a few CMV-associated chains are specific for CMV antigens. The authors later found TCR association rates varying by HLA locus, with DRB1 most and HLA-C fewest.

Primers for the PCR totalled 60 Vbeta and 13 Jbeta. Original processing notes: In a later analysis, around 87 million unique TCR beta chains included roughly 11 million shared by two or more donors. The repertoire was sequenced with immunoSEQ multiplex PCR; TCRdb's copy has only in-frame clones and lacks some. That table is the source of V, J and clone size, and D and trimming were worked out from the DNA. The table lists 200,000 to 250,000 clones, 70% to 80% of them singletons. The V gene end was trimmed by 3 bases and the J gene end by 8 bases; junction bases not matched to a gene: 6. The CDR3 is made up of 13 amino acids. Per the germline V gene, CDR1 is KGHSH and CDR2 is LQKENI.

Sequenced sample: PBMCs. The source is a woman aged 30 to 39 in good health and CMV-seronegative. The rearrangement uses TRBV18 and TRBJ1-1; 7 bases are a match to TRBD1. The CDR3, as DNA: TGTGCCAGCTCACCCCAGGGGGGACCCGAAGCTTTCTTT. Its translation is CASSPQGGPEAFF.